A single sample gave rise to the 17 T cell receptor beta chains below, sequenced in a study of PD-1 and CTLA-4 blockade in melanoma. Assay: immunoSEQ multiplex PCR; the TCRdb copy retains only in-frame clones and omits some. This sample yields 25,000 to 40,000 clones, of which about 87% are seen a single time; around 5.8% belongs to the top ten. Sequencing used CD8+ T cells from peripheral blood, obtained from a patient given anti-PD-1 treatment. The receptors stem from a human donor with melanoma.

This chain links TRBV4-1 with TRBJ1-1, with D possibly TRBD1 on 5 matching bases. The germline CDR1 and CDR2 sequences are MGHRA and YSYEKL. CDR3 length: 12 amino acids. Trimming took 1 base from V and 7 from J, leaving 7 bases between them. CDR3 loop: CASSQGQGEAFF. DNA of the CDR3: TGCGCCAGCAGCCAAGGGCAGGGTGAAGCTTTCTTT.

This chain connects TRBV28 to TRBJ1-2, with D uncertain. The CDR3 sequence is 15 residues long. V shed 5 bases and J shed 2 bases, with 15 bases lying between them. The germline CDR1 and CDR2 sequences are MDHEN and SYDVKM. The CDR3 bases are TGTGCCAGCAGTCCAAATGTCCGGGTCAACTATGGCTACACCTTC. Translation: CASSPNVRVNYGYTF.

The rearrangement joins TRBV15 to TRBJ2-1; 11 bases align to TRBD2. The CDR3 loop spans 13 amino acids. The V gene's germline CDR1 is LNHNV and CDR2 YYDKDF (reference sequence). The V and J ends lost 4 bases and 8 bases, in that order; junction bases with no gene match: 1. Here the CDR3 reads CATSTGLADEQFF. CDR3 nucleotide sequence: TGTGCCACCAGCACGGGACTAGCGGATGAGCAGTTCTTC.

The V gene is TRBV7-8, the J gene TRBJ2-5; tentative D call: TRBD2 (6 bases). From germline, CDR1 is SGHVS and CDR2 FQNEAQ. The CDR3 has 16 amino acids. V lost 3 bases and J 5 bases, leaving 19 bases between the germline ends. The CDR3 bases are TGTGCCAGCAGCTTGGAACCGGGACTCCTAGGGGAGACCCAGTACTTC. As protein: CASSLEPGLLGETQYF. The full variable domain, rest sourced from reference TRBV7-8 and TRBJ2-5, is GAGVSQSPRYKVAKRGQDVALRCDPISGHVSLFWYQQALGQGPEFLTYFQNEAQLDKSGLPSDRFFAERPEGSVSTLKIQRTQQEDSAVYLCASSLEPGLLGETQYFGPGTRLLVL.

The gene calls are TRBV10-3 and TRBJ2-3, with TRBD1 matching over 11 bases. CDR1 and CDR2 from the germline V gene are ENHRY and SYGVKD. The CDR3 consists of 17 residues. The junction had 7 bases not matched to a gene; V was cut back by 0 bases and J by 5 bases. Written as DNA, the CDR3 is TGTGCCATCAGTGAGTCGACCCGGGACAGGGGGATAGATACGCAGTATTTT. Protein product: CAISESTRDRGIDTQYF.

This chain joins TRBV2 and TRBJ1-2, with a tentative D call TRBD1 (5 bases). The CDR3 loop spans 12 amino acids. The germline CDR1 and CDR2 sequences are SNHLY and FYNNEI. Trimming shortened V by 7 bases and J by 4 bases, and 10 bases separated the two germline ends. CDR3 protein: CASTGTLYGYTF. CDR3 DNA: TGTGCCAGCACCGGGACCCTCTATGGCTACACCTTC. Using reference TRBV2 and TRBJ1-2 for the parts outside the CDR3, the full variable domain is EPEVTQTPSHQVTQMGQEVILRCVPISNHLYFYWYRQILGQKVEFLVSFYNNEISEKSEIFDDQFSVERPDGSNFTLKIRSTKLEDSAMYFCASTGTLYGYTFGSGTRLTVV.

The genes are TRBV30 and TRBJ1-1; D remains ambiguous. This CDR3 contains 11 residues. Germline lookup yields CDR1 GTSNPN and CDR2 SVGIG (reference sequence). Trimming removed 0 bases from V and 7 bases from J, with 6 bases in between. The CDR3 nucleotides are TGTGCCTGGAGTGTACGGGTTGAAGCTTTCTTT. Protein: CAWSVRVEAFF.

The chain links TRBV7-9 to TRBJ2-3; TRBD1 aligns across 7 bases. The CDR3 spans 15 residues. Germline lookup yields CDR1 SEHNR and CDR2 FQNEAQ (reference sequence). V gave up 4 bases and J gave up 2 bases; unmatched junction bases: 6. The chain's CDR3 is CASSSWGQFTDTQYF. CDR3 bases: TGTGCCAGCAGCTCCTGGGGACAGTTCACAGATACGCAGTATTTT.

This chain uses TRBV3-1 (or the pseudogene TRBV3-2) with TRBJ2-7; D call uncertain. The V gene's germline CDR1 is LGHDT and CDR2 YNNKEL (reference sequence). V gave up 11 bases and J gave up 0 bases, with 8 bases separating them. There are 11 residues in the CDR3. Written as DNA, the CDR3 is TGTGCCGGGTTTTGCTCCTACGAGCAGTACTTC. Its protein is CAGFCSYEQYF.

The CDR3 DNA reads as TGCGCCAGCAGCCAAGGGACTCCTAGCGGGGGAACTACCTACGAGCAGTACTTC. It translates to CASSQGTPSGGTTYEQYF. The chain combines TRBV4-3 with TRBJ2-7; 10 bases match TRBD2. This CDR3 region has 18 residues. CDR1 and CDR2 from the germline V gene are LGHNA and YSLEER. Trimming at V came to 1 base and at J to 2 bases, leaving 11 bases not matched to a gene.

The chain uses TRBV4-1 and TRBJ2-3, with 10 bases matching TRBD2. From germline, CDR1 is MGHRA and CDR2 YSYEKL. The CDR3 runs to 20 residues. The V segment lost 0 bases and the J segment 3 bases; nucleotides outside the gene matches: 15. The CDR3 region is CASSQEEGAGGLKNTDTQYF. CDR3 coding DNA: TGCGCCAGCAGCCAAGAAGAGGGAGCGGGGGGGCTAAAAAATACAGATACGCAGTATTTT.

CDR3 DNA sequence: TGTGCCAGCAGTTCCACTACCTCCAGACAGGGTAACACCGGGGAGCTGTTTTTT. Amino acid sequence: CASSSTTSRQGNTGELFF. The J gene is TRBJ2-2, the V gene TRBV28; 7 nucleotides agree with TRBD1. After removal of 4 bases from V and 2 bases from J, the junction contained 13 bases not matched to a gene. Germline V gene sequence: CDR1 MDHEN, CDR2 SYDVKM. This CDR3 spans 18 amino acids.

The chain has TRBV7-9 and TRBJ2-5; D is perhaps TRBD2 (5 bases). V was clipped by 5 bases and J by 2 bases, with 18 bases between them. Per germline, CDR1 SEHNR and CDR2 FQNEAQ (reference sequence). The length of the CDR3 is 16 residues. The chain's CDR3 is CASSPQASGWQETQYF. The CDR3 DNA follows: TGTGCCAGCAGCCCCCAGGCTTCGGGGTGGCAAGAGACCCAGTACTTC.

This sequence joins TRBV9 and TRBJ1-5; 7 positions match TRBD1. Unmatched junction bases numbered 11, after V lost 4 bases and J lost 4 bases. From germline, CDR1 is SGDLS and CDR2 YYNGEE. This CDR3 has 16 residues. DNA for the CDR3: TGTGCCAGCAGCCTCGGGGAAGGGGGCAGGAATCAGCCCCAGCATTTT. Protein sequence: CASSLGEGGRNQPQHF.

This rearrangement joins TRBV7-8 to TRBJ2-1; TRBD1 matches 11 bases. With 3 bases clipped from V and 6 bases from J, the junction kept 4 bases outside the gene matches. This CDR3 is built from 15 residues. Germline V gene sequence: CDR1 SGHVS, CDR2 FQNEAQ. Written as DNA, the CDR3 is TGTGCCAGCAGCTTCGGGACAGGGGGATCCAATGAGCAGTTCTTC. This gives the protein CASSFGTGGSNEQFF.

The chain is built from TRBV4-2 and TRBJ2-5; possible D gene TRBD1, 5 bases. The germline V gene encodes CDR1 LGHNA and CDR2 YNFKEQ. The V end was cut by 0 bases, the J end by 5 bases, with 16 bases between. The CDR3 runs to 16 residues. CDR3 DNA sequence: TGTGCCAGCAGCCAAGATCCAGACAGTGGGAAGGAGACCCAGTACTTC. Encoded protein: CASSQDPDSGKETQYF.

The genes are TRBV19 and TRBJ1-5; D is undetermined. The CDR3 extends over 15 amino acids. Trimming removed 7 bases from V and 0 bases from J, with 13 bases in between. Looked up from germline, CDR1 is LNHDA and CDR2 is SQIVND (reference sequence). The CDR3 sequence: CASKWTGYSNQPQHF. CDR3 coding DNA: TGTGCCAGTAAGTGGACCGGTTATAGCAATCAGCCCCAGCATTTT.